The clone carrying this TCR beta chain has ten or more counts. Antigen specificity is unknown. This CDR3 has 16 residues. The germline CDR1 and CDR2 sequences are LGHDT and YNNKEL (reference sequence). Trimming cost V 2 bases and J 1 base, with 15 bases left between them. The data originate from a study of CD8 T cells in ankylosing spondylitis. Regarding the study as a whole: In reactive arthritis synovial fluid and blood, some motif variants had been reported before.

In TCRdb, the 5' RACE reads were re-called with MiXCR into one record per CDR3 protein. The table shows about 230,000 distinct CDR3 sequences, with roughly 8.2% occurring only once. The genes are TRBV3-1 and TRBJ2-7; D is undetermined. The sequenced sample consisted of blood, either unsorted or a sorted T cell fraction (not recorded which). The clonotype comes from a female donor with ankylosing spondylitis or in good health (not recorded which). The CDR3, as DNA: TGTGCCAGCAGCCAAAAGCCCCAGGTCCTGTCCTACGAGCAGTACTTC. Residues: CASSQKPQVLSYEQYF.